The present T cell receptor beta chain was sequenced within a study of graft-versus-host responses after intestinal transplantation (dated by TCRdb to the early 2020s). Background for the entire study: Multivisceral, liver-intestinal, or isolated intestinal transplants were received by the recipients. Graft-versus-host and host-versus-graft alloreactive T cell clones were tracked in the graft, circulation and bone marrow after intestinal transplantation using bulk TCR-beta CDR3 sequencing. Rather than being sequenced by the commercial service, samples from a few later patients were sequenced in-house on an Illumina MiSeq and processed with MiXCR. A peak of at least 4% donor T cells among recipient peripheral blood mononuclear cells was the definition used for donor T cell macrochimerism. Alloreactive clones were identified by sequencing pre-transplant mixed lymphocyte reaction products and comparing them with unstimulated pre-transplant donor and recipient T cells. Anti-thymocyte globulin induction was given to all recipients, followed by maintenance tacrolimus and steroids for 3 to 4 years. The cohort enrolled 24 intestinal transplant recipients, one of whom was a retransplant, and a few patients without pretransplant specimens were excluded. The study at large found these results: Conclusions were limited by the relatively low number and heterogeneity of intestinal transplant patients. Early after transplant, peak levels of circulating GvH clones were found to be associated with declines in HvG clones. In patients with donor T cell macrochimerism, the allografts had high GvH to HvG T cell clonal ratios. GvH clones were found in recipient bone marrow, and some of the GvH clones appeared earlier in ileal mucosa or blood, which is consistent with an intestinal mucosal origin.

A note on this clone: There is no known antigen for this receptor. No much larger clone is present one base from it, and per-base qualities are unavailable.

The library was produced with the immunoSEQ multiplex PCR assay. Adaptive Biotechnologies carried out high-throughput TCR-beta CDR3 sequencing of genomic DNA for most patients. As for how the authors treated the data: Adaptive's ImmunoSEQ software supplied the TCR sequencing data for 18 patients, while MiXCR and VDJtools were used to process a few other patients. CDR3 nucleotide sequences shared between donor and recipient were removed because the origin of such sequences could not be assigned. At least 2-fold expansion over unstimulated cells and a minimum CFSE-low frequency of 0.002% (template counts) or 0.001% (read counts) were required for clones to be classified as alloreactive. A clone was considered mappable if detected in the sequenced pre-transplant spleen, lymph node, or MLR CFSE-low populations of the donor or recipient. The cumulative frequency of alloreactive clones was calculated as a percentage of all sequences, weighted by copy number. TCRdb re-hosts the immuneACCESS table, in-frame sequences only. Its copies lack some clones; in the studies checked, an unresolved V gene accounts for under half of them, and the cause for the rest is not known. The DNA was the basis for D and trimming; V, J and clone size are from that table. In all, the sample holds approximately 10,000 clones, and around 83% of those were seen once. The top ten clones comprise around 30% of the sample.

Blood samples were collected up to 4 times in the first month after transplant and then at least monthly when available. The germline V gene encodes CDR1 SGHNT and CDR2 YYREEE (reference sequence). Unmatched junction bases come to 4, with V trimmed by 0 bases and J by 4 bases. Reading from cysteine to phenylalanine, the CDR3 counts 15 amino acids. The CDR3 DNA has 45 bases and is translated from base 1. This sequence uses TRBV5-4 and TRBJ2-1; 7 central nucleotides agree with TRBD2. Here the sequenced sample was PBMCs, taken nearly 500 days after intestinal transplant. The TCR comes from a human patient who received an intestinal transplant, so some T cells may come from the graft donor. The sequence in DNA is TGTGCCAGCAGCTTGGGGAGGGAGGGGTACAATGAGCAGTTCTTC. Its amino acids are CASSLGREGYNEQFF.